This T cell receptor beta chain is drawn from a study of CD8 T cells in Susac syndrome. The CDR3 length is 11 residues. The V gene lost 6 bases and the J gene lost 5 bases, with 8 bases spanning the gap. Germline loops: CDR1 SGHDN, CDR2 FVKESK. The multiple sclerosis controls comprised treatment-naive patients whose relapsing-remitting disease was stable or active. Reverse transcription used about 0.45 to 1 ug RNA and random hexamers. The method of amplification for TCR beta CDR3 was immunoSEQ multiplex PCR, covering 54 Vbeta and 13 Jbeta. TCRdb reprocessed the immunoSEQ multiplex PCR reads with MiXCR, giving one entry per CDR3 protein. The repertoire includes approximately 280,000 distinct CDR3 sequences, 80% to 90% of them detected once, and approximately 0.12% sits in the top ten.

J is TRBJ2-7 and V is TRBV14; unclear D gene. The sequence was collected from a human donor with multiple sclerosis. Sequencing used CD8+ T cells from PBMCs. DNA for the CDR3: TGTGCCAGCAGACAGTCCCACGAGCAGTACTTC. This encodes CASRQSHEQYF.